Below, 15 T cell receptor beta chains from the same sample are listed, as sequenced in a study of cytomegalovirus exposure and HLA in healthy donors. Some clones are missing from TCRdb's copy, which holds only in-frame ones; the method was immunoSEQ multiplex PCR. The sample lists some 200,000 clones; around 81% were seen once. Sequencing was performed on PBMCs. Receptor source: a young woman in good health and CMV-seropositive.

The CDR3 reads CASSPETGGNQPQHF. CDR3 nucleotide sequence: TGTGCCAGCAGTCCCGAGACAGGGGGCAATCAGCCCCAGCATTTT. This chain connects TRBV27 to TRBJ1-5, with 8 bases aligning to TRBD1. CDR3 length equals 15 residues. The ends lost 5 bases at V and 2 bases at J; junction bases unmatched: 5. Germline V lookup: CDR1 MNHEY, CDR2 SMNVEV (reference sequence).

This clone is a singleton in its sample. V is TRBV11-2 and J is TRBJ1-3; 7 nucleotides agree with TRBD1. Germline V gene lookup returns CDR1 SGHAT and CDR2 FQNNGV. The CDR3 is 15 residues long. V lost 4 bases to trimming and J lost 8 bases; unmatched junction nucleotides: 11. Written as DNA, the CDR3 is TGTGCCAGCAGCTGGCAGACAGGGAGGTCGGACACCATATATTTT. Translating it yields CASSWQTGRSDTIYF.

The chain carries TRBV5-1 and TRBJ2-5; D gene uncertain. The CDR3 is made up of 13 amino acids. Germline lookup yields CDR1 SGHRS and CDR2 YFSETQ. Trimming cost V 2 bases and J 4 bases, with 9 bases left between them. The CDR3 nucleotides are TGCGCCAGCAGCTTTGAAGGCGGAGAGACCCAGTACTTC. Translated, it gives CASSFEGGETQYF.

The rearrangement uses TRBV25-1 and TRBJ1-1, with D maybe TRBD1 (5 bases). The CDR3 extends over 12 amino acids. The V end was cut by 3 bases, the J end by 11 bases, with 13 bases between. Germline values: CDR1 MGHDK, CDR2 SYGVNS. The CDR3 DNA reads as TGTGCCAGCAGTGATTGGGGCATGGGCGCTTTCTTT. Translated, it gives CASSDWGMGAFF.

The chain is built from TRBV11-2 and TRBJ2-7; D perhaps matches TRBD1 (5 bases). The germline V and J ends were trimmed by 5 bases and 3 bases, with 17 bases remaining between them. CDR1 is SGHAT and CDR2 is FQNNGV in the germline V gene. CDR3 size: 15 residues. This CDR3 is CASSAGADLRYEQYF. CDR3 bases: TGTGCCAGCAGCGCTGGGGCCGATCTCCGCTACGAGCAGTACTTC.

This rearrangement joins TRBV13 to TRBJ1-4, with D maybe TRBD1 (5 bases). The CDR3 runs 14 residues. Germline CDR1 PRHDT, CDR2 FYEKMQ (reference sequence). V was shortened by 4 bases and J by 6 bases, with 12 bases between the two germline ends. The CDR3 spells CASSSKSGDEKLFF. The CDR3 nucleotides read TGTGCCAGCAGCTCCAAATCGGGGGATGAAAAACTGTTTTTT.

V gene TRBV5-1 combines with J gene TRBJ2-7; TRBD1 is a possible D gene (5 bases). Germline V gene sequence: CDR1 SGHRS, CDR2 YFSETQ. The CDR3 length is 14 residues. V lost 3 bases and J 2 bases, leaving 12 bases between the germline ends. Here the CDR3 reads CASSSSDSTYEQYF. The CDR3 DNA reads TGCGCCAGCAGCTCCTCCGACAGCACCTACGAGCAGTACTTC.

The CDR3 loop reads CASSWGLAGRAYNEQFF. The DNA of the CDR3 is TGTGCCAGCAGCTGGGGACTAGCGGGGCGAGCCTACAATGAGCAGTTCTTC. This chain connects TRBV7-3 to TRBJ2-1, with 13 positions matching TRBD2. CDR1 and CDR2 from the germline V gene are SGHTA and FQGTGA. The CDR3 has 17 amino acids. Germline trimming cut 4 bases from V and 2 bases from J; bases unmatched to any gene: 5.

The rearrangement links TRBV18 to TRBJ2-1; 9 nucleotides agree with TRBD2. CDR1 and CDR2 (germline): KGHSH, LQKENI. J gave up 5 bases and V 8 bases, and 13 bases lay outside the gene matches. The CDR3 runs 16 residues. In nucleotides, the CDR3 is TGTGCCAGCGCCCCGGGGGGTAGCGGGGGACACAATGAGCAGTTCTTC. Its translation: CASAPGGSGGHNEQFF.

The rearrangement joins TRBV6-5 to TRBJ1-5; D not certain. The germline V and J ends were trimmed by 0 bases and 2 bases, with 8 bases remaining between them. The CDR3 covers 15 residues. Per the germline V gene, CDR1 is MNHEY and CDR2 is SVGAGI. CDR3 nucleotides: TGTGCCAGCAGTTACTCTCCGAGGGGCAATCAGCCCCAGCATTTT. Translated, it gives CASSYSPRGNQPQHF.

V and J are TRBV5-1 and TRBJ1-2; D possibly corresponds to TRBD1 (6 bases). The CDR3 runs to 15 residues. V was clipped by 0 bases and J by 4 bases, with 13 bases between them. Germline CDR1 reads SGHRS; CDR2 reads YFSETQ. The CDR3 reads CASSLDRESTYGYTF. CDR3 nucleotides: TGCGCCAGCAGCTTGGACAGGGAAAGTACCTATGGCTACACCTTC.

This clone is a singleton in its sample. CDR3 bases: TGTGCCAGCAGTTTTCAGTTCGCACAGTCACCCCTCCACTTT. Translation gives CASSFQFAQSPLHF. The chain carries TRBV28 and TRBJ1-6; D remains ambiguous. Germline loops: CDR1 MDHEN, CDR2 SYDVKM. CDR3 size: 14 residues. With 3 bases removed from V and 10 bases from J, the gap between germline ends came to 13 bases.

The gene calls are TRBV29-1 and TRBJ1-1; possible D gene TRBD1, 5 bases. Trimming took 4 bases from V and 7 from J, leaving 16 bases between them. This CDR3 contains 13 residues. CDR1 is SQVTM and CDR2 is ANQGSEA in the germline V gene. The CDR3 nucleotides are TGCAGCGTTGCTAAAGCAGGGTATGGTGAAGCTTTCTTT. Amino acids: CSVAKAGYGEAFF.

V gene TRBV4-1 combines with J gene TRBJ2-5; 11 positions match TRBD2. Germline V gene lookup returns CDR1 MGHRA and CDR2 YSYEKL. There are 15 residues in the CDR3. The V gene end was trimmed by 4 bases and the J gene end by 2 bases; junction bases not matched to a gene: 3. The CDR3 bases are TGCGCCAGCAGCCTAGCGGGGGGGCGGCAAGAGACCCAGTACTTC. Translating gives CASSLAGGRQETQYF.

The chain recombines TRBV5-6 with TRBJ1-1; unclear D gene. The germline gives CDR1 SGHDT, CDR2 YYEEEE. V lost 4 bases, J lost 1 base, and 17 bases lay in between. This CDR3 region has 16 residues. The CDR3 coding sequence is TGTGCCAGCAGCCACTCTCGACTTGACGGGAACACTGAAGCTTTCTTT. The encoded protein is CASSHSRLDGNTEAFF.